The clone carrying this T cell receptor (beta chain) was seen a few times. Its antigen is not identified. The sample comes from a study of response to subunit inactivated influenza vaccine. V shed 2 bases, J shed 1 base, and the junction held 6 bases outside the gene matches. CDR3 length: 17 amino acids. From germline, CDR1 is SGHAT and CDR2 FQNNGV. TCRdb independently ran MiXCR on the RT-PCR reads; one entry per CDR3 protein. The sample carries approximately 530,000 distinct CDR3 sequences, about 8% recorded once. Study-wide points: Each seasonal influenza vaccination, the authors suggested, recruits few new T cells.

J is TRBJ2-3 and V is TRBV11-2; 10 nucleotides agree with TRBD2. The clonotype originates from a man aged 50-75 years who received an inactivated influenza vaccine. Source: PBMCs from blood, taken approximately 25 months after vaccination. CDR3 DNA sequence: TGTGCCAGCAGCTTAATCCCCCTAGCGGGGGGCACAGATACGCAGTATTTT. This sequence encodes CASSLIPLAGGTDTQYF.